A selection of T cell receptor beta chains follows, all from one sample in a study of cytotoxic CD8 clonotypes in ibrutinib-treated CLL. Only in-frame clones appear in the TCRdb table, and some are missing; sequencing was by immunoSEQ multiplex PCR. The sample lists 150,000 or so clones, 75% to 80% occurring once. Source: PBMCs, taken after 24 months of ibrutinib treatment. The receptors shown here come from a human donor with chronic lymphocytic leukemia. Each CDR3 is given with its conserved first and last residue. D genes are given only for firm matches. Clone size is not always given. Where it is, it says once, few, many or a class for expanded clones.

size: few
V: TRBV28
D: TRBD1
J: TRBJ2-7
DNA: TGTGCCAGCAGTCCCTGGGACAGGACCTACGAGCAGTACTTC
CDR3: CASSPWDRTYEQYF

size: NA
V: TRBV19
D: NA
J: TRBJ2-7
DNA: TGTGCCAGTAGTATAGCCGGAACCTCCTACGAGCAGTACTTC
CDR3: CASSIAGTSYEQYF

size: once
V: TRBV12-5
D: TRBD1
J: TRBJ2-5
DNA: TGTGCTAGTGCCCGGTCGGGACAGGGGCCATCCCAAGAGACCCAGTACTTC
CDR3: CASARSGQGPSQETQYF

size: once
V: TRBV2
D: NA
J: TRBJ2-7
DNA: TGTGCCAGCAGTGAACAGGACAGATCCTACGAGCAGTACTTC
CDR3: CASSEQDRSYEQYF

size: NA
V: TRBV5-8
D: NA
J: TRBJ1-4
DNA: TGTGCCAGCAGCCCCGACAGCACCCATGAAAAACTGTTTTTT
CDR3: CASSPDSTHEKLFF

size: NA
V: TRBV7-7
D: NA
J: TRBJ2-1
DNA: TGTGCCAGCAGCATTGGACTCTTTAATGAGCAGTTCTTC
CDR3: CASSIGLFNEQFF

size: NA
V: TRBV5-1
D: TRBD2
J: TRBJ2-2
DNA: TGCGCCAGCAGCGCGGGACTAGCGGGATTGGAGGAGCTGTTTTTT
CDR3: CASSAGLAGLEELFF

size: NA
V: TRBV2
D: TRBD1
J: TRBJ2-7
DNA: TGTGCCAGCAGGGCGACAGGGACCTTTGGGGAGCAGTACTTC
CDR3: CASRATGTFGEQYF

size: many
V: TRBV28
D: NA
J: TRBJ2-1
DNA: TGTGCCAGCAGTACCCTCCTACAGGCCAGCTCCTACAATGAGCAGTTCTTC
CDR3: CASSTLLQASSYNEQFF

size: NA
V: TRBV29-1
D: TRBD2
J: TRBJ2-3
DNA: TGCAGCGTTGAGTCTAGCGGGGGGCGGCACACAGATACGCAGTATTTT
CDR3: CSVESSGGRHTDTQYF

size: once
V: TRBV13
D: TRBD1
J: TRBJ1-2
DNA: TGTGCCAGCAGCTTAGCCAGGGGGGGCTACACCTTC
CDR3: CASSLARGGYTF

size: NA
V: TRBV6-1
D: NA
J: TRBJ2-3
DNA: TGTGCCAGCAGTGCGGGCAGGGGATGGACAGATACGCAGTATTTT
CDR3: CASSAGRGWTDTQYF

size: NA
V: TRBV10-3
D: NA
J: TRBJ1-6
DNA: TGTGCCATCAGTGAGTCGGGGCAGGGCGGACCCCTCCACTTT
CDR3: CAISESGQGGPLHF

size: NA
V: TRBV27
D: TRBD1
J: TRBJ2-7
DNA: TGTGCCAGCAGTCCCCACCCAGGGGGCTTAGCCTACGAGCAGTACTTC
CDR3: CASSPHPGGLAYEQYF

size: NA
V: TRBV4-3
D: NA
J: TRBJ2-7
DNA: TGCGCCAGCAGCCGGGAGGCGGGGAATGGGTACGAGCAGTACTTC
CDR3: CASSREAGNGYEQYF

size: NA
V: TRBV29-1
D: NA
J: TRBJ2-5
DNA: TGCAGCGTCCTAGGGGGGGGAGGGCCGATAGAGACCCAGTACTTC
CDR3: CSVLGGGGPIETQYF

size: NA
V: TRBV2
D: TRBD2
J: TRBJ2-7
DNA: TGTGCCAGCAGTGAAGCTGGACTAGCGGGAGTTAGGGGGTACGAGCAGTACTTC
CDR3: CASSEAGLAGVRGYEQYF

size: NA
V: TRBV2
D: NA
J: TRBJ1-1
DNA: TGTGCCAGCATGGGGGAAATGGGAACTGAAGCTTTCTTT
CDR3: CASMGEMGTEAFF

size: NA
V: TRBV11-2
D: NA
J: TRBJ1-4
DNA: TGTGCCAGCAGCCCCAGGGAGTTTGACAGCCCTAATGAAAAACTGTTTTTT
CDR3: CASSPREFDSPNEKLFF

size: once
V: TRBV18
D: NA
J: TRBJ1-1
DNA: TGTGCCAGCTCACCACAGGGTACGACTGAAGCTTTCTTT
CDR3: CASSPQGTTEAFF

size: NA
V: TRBV4-2
D: TRBD1
J: TRBJ1-2
DNA: TGTGCCAGCAGCCAAGATTGGGACAGCAACTATGGCTACACCTTC
CDR3: CASSQDWDSNYGYTF

size: NA
V: TRBV5-1
D: NA
J: TRBJ1-2
DNA: TGCGCCAGCAGCCGAGGCGGTGGGGCTAACTATGGCTACACCTTC
CDR3: CASSRGGGANYGYTF

size: NA
V: TRBV18
D: NA
J: TRBJ2-7
DNA: TGTGCCAGCTCACCACCGGGCGGGTCCGAGCAGTACTTC
CDR3: CASSPPGGSEQYF

size: NA
V: TRBV2
D: TRBD2
J: TRBJ2-3
DNA: TGTGCCAGCAGTGATCGGGGAGGGGCTGATACGCAGTATTTT
CDR3: CASSDRGGADTQYF

size: NA
V: TRBV28
D: NA
J: TRBJ1-1
DNA: TGTGCCAGCAGCTCGGATGGGGGGGAAGCTTTCTTT
CDR3: CASSSDGGEAFF

size: NA
V: TRBV4-3
D: TRBD1
J: TRBJ2-7
DNA: TGCGCCAGCAGCCTCACGACAGGGCCGGCCTACGAGCAGTACTTC
CDR3: CASSLTTGPAYEQYF

size: NA
V: TRBV11-1
D: TRBD1
J: TRBJ2-3
DNA: TGTGCCAGCAGCTTATCTGGGACAGCCACAGATACGCAGTATTTT
CDR3: CASSLSGTATDTQYF

size: few
V: TRBV6-1
D: NA
J: TRBJ1-1
DNA: TGTGCCAGCCAAGCCGGGAGCGCTTTCTTT
CDR3: CASQAGSAFF

size: many
V: TRBV25-1
D: NA
J: TRBJ1-4
DNA: TGTGCCAGCAGTGATGGTCATGAAAAACTGTTTTTT
CDR3: CASSDGHEKLFF

size: few
V: TRBV5-1
D: NA
J: TRBJ1-4
DNA: TGCGCCAGCAGCCCCGCCAGCAGGGGTGAAAAACTGTTTTTT
CDR3: CASSPASRGEKLFF

size: NA
V: TRBV29-1
D: NA
J: TRBJ2-5
DNA: TGCAGCGTTCGTCAGGGCCAAGAGACCCAGTACTTC
CDR3: CSVRQGQETQYF

size: NA
V: TRBV7-3
D: TRBD2
J: TRBJ2-3
DNA: TGTGCCAGCGGATCAAGCGGGGCAGGAGATACGCAGTATTTT
CDR3: CASGSSGAGDTQYF

size: NA
V: TRBV30
D: NA
J: TRBJ1-2
DNA: TGTGCCTGGAGGGGCGGGGGATCTAACTATGGCTACACCTTC
CDR3: CAWRGGGSNYGYTF

size: NA
V: TRBV2
D: TRBD2
J: TRBJ2-2
DNA: TGTGCCAGCAAGGGTAGCGGGATACCCGGGGAGCTGTTTTTT
CDR3: CASKGSGIPGELFF

size: NA
V: TRBV29-1
D: NA
J: TRBJ1-4
DNA: TGCAGCGTTGAAGGTTCAGGGGCGGAAGAAAAACTGTTTTTT
CDR3: CSVEGSGAEEKLFF

size: NA
V: TRBV4-2
D: NA
J: TRBJ2-1
DNA: TGTGCCAGCAGGGGGGGGCAGCCCTACAATGAGCAGTTCTTC
CDR3: CASRGGQPYNEQFF

size: NA
V: TRBV29-1
D: NA
J: TRBJ1-3
DNA: TGCAGCGTTGGGGGGAGCTCTGGAAACACCATATATTTT
CDR3: CSVGGSSGNTIYF

size: NA
V: TRBV28
D: TRBD2
J: TRBJ2-2
DNA: TGTGCCAGCAGTTTATGGGCAGGGAGGGCCGGGGAGCTGTTTTTT
CDR3: CASSLWAGRAGELFF

size: NA
V: TRBV15
D: TRBD1
J: TRBJ2-7
DNA: TGTGCCACCAGCAGCCGGGACAGGGAGGCCTACGAGCAGTACTTC
CDR3: CATSSRDREAYEQYF